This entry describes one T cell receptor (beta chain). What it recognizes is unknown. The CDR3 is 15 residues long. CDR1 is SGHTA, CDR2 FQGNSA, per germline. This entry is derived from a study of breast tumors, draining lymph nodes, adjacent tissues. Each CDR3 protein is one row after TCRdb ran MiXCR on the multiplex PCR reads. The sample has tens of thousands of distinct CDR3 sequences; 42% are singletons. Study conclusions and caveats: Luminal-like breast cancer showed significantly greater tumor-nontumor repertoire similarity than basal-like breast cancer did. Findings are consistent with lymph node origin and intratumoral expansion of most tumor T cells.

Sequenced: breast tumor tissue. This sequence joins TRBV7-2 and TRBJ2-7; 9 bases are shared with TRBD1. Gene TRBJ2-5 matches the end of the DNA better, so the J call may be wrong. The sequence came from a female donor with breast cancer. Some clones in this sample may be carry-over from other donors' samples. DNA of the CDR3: TGTGCCAGCAGCTTAACAGGGGGCCCCCAAGAGACCCAGTACTTC. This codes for CASSLTGGPQETQYF.